The T cell receptor (beta chain) under discussion was sequenced for a study of molecular identifiers for immune sequencing clone quantification. Study-wide results and limits: Among about a million naive cells, spiked Jurkat TCR RNA from a single cell was reportedly detectable.

Ten or more counts support this clonotype. Its antigen is still unknown. The bulk TCR libraries were made with methods described before and with listed TCR primers. TCRdb recomputed calls from the PCR reads with MiXCR, one row per CDR3 protein. The data hold around 82,000 distinct CDR3 sequences, with under 20% observed a single time. Libraries of naive CD8 T cells were made from about 19,000 to 1,100,000 sorted cells. They used 10%, 30% or 50% RNA. A CD8+CD4-CCR7+CD45RA+ phenotype served as the sorting definition for naive CD8 T cells. Sequenced sample: naive CD8+ T cells from blood, with Jurkat cell RNA spiked in. The subset was: FACS-sorted CD8+CD4-CCR7+CD45RA+ naive T cells. The receptor comes from a human donor in good health. Some libraries in this study had Jurkat cell RNA spiked in.

Here the CDR3 DNA reads TGTGCCAGCAGCCCCTCCGTAGGAATAAATCAGCCCCAGCATTTT. It encodes CASSPSVGINQPQHF. This chain links TRBV16 with TRBJ1-5; no clear D gene. V lost 4 bases, J lost 4 bases, and 14 bases lay in between. This CDR3 has 15 amino acids. The V gene's germline CDR1 is KGHSY and CDR2 FQNENV. Full variable domain (outside the CDR3, taken from reference TRBV16 and TRBJ1-5): GEEVAQTPKHLVRGEGQKAKLYCAPIKGHSYVFWYQQVLKNEFKFLISFQNENVFDETGMPKERFSAKCLPNSPCSLEIQATKLEDSAVYFCASSPSVGINQPQHFGDGTRLSIL.